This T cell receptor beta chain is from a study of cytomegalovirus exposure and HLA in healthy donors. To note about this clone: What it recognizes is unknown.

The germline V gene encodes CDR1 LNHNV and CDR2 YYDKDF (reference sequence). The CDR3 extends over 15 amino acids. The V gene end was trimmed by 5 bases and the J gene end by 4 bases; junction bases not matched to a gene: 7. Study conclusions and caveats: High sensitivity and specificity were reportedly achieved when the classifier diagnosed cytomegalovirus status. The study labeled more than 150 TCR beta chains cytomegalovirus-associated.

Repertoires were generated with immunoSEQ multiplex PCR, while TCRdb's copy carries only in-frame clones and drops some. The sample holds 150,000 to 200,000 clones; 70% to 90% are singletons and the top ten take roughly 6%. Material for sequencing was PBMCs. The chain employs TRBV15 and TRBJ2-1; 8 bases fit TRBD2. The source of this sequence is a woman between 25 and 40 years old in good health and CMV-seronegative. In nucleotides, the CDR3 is TGTGCCACCAGCGAAAGACTAGCGAGATACAATGAGCAGTTCTTC. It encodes CATSERLARYNEQFF.